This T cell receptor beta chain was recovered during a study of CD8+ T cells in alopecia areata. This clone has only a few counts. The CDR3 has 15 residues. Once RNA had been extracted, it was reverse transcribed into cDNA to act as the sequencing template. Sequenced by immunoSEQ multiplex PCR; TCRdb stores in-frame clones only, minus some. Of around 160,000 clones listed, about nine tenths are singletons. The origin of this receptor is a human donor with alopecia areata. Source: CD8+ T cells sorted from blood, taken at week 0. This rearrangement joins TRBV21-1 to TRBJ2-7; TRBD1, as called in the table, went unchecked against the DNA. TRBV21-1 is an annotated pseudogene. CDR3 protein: CASSKDPGISYEQYF. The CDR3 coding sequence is TGTGCCAGCAGCAAAGATCCAGGAATCTCCTACGAGCAGTACTTC.